This T cell receptor (beta chain) was sequenced for a study of long-term antiretroviral therapy in people with HIV. Run at survey level, the immunoSEQ assay was version v3.0. Measured with immunoSEQ multiplex PCR; TCRdb has only the in-frame clones, and not every one. The table lists about 43,000 clones, around nine tenths of them singletons. Germline V gene data show CDR1 as MNHEY and CDR2 as SVGAGI. V was pared by 8 bases and J by 0 bases, with 11 bases between. The CDR3 runs 14 residues. Participants with HIV, all of them, were treated in the United States. This receptor was identified in a woman in her fifties or sixties with HIV. The rearrangement links TRBV6-5 to TRBJ1-5, with D uncertain. The sample was unsorted PBMCs, taken 0.1 years before starting antiretroviral therapy. The CDR3 DNA sequence: TGTGCCAGCCCCGACTCCTATAGCAATCAGCCCCAGCATTTT. Protein: CASPDSYSNQPQHF.